This T cell receptor (beta chain) was retrieved from a study of blood T cell repertoires in COVID-19. As for the study in general: Acute-phase and convalescent COVID-19 samples originated in the United States, Italy and Spain. PBMCs, B-cell-depleted T cells, or T cells were the source of the cDNA or gDNA that made up the material.

As handled by the study authors: For nucleated cells, counts were estimated from reference gene primer amplification. Only in-frame clones appear in the TCRdb table, and some are missing; sequencing was by immunoSEQ multiplex PCR. Clonal size and the V and J genes are those of that table, whereas D and trimming came from the DNA. The data hold about 170,000 clones, with around 85% observed a single time. This receptor was obtained from a human donor with acute or convalescent COVID-19. The donor label of this sample is uncertain. Sequenced input: peripheral blood.

The CDR3 DNA is TGTGCCAGCAGTATAGCGGGGCGTGGGGTTCCCTACAATGAGCAGTTCTTC. Translated, it gives CASSIAGRGVPYNEQFF. The chain is built from TRBV28 and TRBJ2-1, with 8 bases aligning to TRBD2. V was pared by 5 bases and J by 2 bases, with 11 bases of the junction left unmatched. The CDR3 runs 17 residues. Germline V gene lookup returns CDR1 MDHEN and CDR2 SYDVKM.